A single sample gave rise to the 11 T cell receptor beta chains below, sequenced in a study of OX40 agonist ivuxolimab in advanced cancers. Produced via immunoSEQ multiplex PCR; TCRdb's table is partial and in-frame only. The sample lists about 61,000 clones, approximately 90% occurring once. Sequencing was performed on CD4+ or CD8+ T cells sorted from blood, taken in a trial of the OX40 agonist ivuxolimab. These receptors all come from an adult with an advanced solid tumor such as melanoma, head and neck, liver or kidney cancer.

This clone appeared once. The genes are TRBV19 and TRBJ1-3; D is possibly TRBD1 (5 bases). Germline V CDR1 and CDR2: LNHDA, SQIVND (reference sequence). The CDR3 loop spans 15 amino acids. Trimming removed 6 bases from V and 0 bases from J, with 12 bases in between. For the CDR3, the DNA is TGTGCCAGTAGAACGACAGCGCGCTCTGGAAACACCATATATTTT. It yields the protein CASRTTARSGNTIYF.

This sequence joins TRBV9 and TRBJ2-7; maybe TRBD1 (5 bases). Germline V CDR1 and CDR2: SGDLS, YYNGEE. The CDR3 runs to 14 residues. Trimming pared 2 bases from V and 0 bases from J, leaving 9 bases between. The CDR3 bases are TGTGCCAGCAGCGTTACAGGTAGCTCCTACGAGCAGTACTTC. Protein sequence: CASSVTGSSYEQYF.

The chain combines TRBV19 with TRBJ2-3; maybe TRBD2 (6 bases). Looked up from germline, CDR1 is LNHDA and CDR2 is SQIVND (reference sequence). The CDR3 totals 16 residues. The V end was cut by 3 bases, the J end by 3 bases, with 16 bases between. In DNA, the CDR3 is TGTGCCAGTAGTATTAAGTGGGCAGGGAGGACAGATACGCAGTATTTT. Residues: CASSIKWAGRTDTQYF.

This clone was observed a single time. The gene calls are TRBV27 and TRBJ2-7; possibly TRBD2 for D (6 bases). This CDR3 comprises 14 residues. V dropped 0 bases and J dropped 6 bases, with 12 bases sitting between them. Germline assignment: CDR1 MNHEY and CDR2 SMNVEV (reference sequence). CDR3 nucleotide sequence: TGTGCCAGCAGTTTATCGTCCGGGGGTCTCGAGCAGTACTTC. Protein sequence: CASSLSSGGLEQYF.

The V and J genes are TRBV27 and TRBJ2-5; 8 nucleotides line up with TRBD2. The CDR3 loop spans 17 amino acids. Germline values: CDR1 MNHEY, CDR2 SMNVEV (reference sequence). Trimming took 2 bases from V and 5 from J; bases not matched to a gene: 13. The CDR3 bases are TGTGCCAGCAGTTTAATCTCTGCGGGAGGCCTGCCCGAGACCCAGTACTTC. Encoded protein: CASSLISAGGLPETQYF.

This clone was observed once. Other DNA sequences in the sample encode the same CDR3. V and J are TRBV27 and TRBJ2-7; D ambiguous. Germline-derived CDR1 and CDR2 are MNHEY and SMNVEV (reference sequence). The CDR3 length is 12 residues. The ends were cut back, 0 bases at V and 3 bases at J, with 3 bases in the middle. The CDR3 loop is CASSLSGYEQYF. In DNA, the CDR3 is TGTGCCAGCAGTTTATCAGGCTACGAGCAGTACTTC.

This clone was seen once. The chain has TRBV28 and TRBJ2-2; D uncertain. Germline CDR1 and CDR2: MDHEN and SYDVKM. There are 15 residues in the CDR3. Trimming took off 6 bases at V and 4 bases at J, with 15 bases between the two ends. The CDR3 coding sequence is TGTGCCAGCAGCCCCACTTCGTCTTCCACCGGGGAGCTGTTTTTT. This gives the protein CASSPTSSSTGELFF.

The V and J genes are TRBV7-2 and TRBJ2-5, with D uncertain. Near its end, the DNA agrees better with TRBJ2-7, so the J call may be wrong. This CDR3 comprises 15 residues. Germline CDR1 SGHTA, CDR2 FQGNSA. The CDR3 reads CASSLGTLGSYEQYF. The DNA for the CDR3 is TGTGCCAGCAGCTTAGGGACGTTGGGATCCTACGAGCAGTACTTC.

This chain joins TRBV14 and TRBJ2-1; D possibly matches TRBD1 or TRBD2 (5 bases each). Germline loops: CDR1 SGHDN, CDR2 FVKESK. The CDR3 runs 14 residues. Deletions cut 4 bases from V and 7 bases from J, with 14 bases between. CDR3 in amino acids: CASSRGVWGNEQFF. The CDR3 DNA reads TGTGCCAGCAGCCGAGGAGTATGGGGGAATGAGCAGTTCTTC.

The chain combines TRBV12-2 with TRBJ2-3; the table's D gene call, TRBD2, was not cross checked with the DNA. TRBV12-2 has pseudogene status. CDR3 length equals 16 residues. This chain's CDR3 is CASRLSRTISTDTQYF. As DNA, the CDR3 is TGTGCAAGTCGCTTAAGTCGGACTATCAGCACAGATACGCAGTATTTT.

V and J are TRBV4-2 and TRBJ2-1, with D hard to call. This CDR3 is built from 14 residues. Germline values: CDR1 LGHNA, CDR2 YNFKEQ. V lost 4 bases and J 5 bases, leaving 12 bases between the germline ends. The CDR3 loop is CASSPLIVHNEQFF. The CDR3 DNA reads as TGTGCCAGCAGCCCGCTAATCGTCCACAATGAGCAGTTCTTC.